This is a list of T cell receptor beta chains from one sample in a study of cytomegalovirus exposure and HLA in healthy donors. Sequencing used immunoSEQ multiplex PCR; TCRdb keeps in-frame clones, though not all of them. The sample lists some 230,000 clones, 85% to 95% occurring once. What was sequenced was PBMCs. All receptors derive from a woman aged 18-29 years in good health and CMV-seronegative. CDR3s include the opening cysteine and the closing phenylalanine or tryptophan. Fields, in order: J gene, V gene, clone size, D gene, CDR3 length, CDR3 DNA, CDR3 protein. D genes are given only for firm matches. Size is stated for part of the rows, as once, few or many counts, or as a class when the clone is expanded.

TRBJ1-5,TRBV28,NA,TRBD1,16,TGTGCCAGCAGTTCCCCCCGGCTCAGGGGGCATCAGCCCCAGCATTTT,CASSSPRLRGHQPQHF
TRBJ2-1,TRBV18,NA,TRBD2,13,TGTGCCAGCTCACCACCGGGAGGGAATGAGCAGTTCTTC,CASSPPGGNEQFF
TRBJ2-7,TRBV18,NA,NA,15,TGTGCCAGCTCGGGCAGGACGGGGAGCTCCTACGAGCAGTACTTC,CASSGRTGSSYEQYF
TRBJ2-1,TRBV7-6,NA,NA,15,TGTGCCAGCAGCCCAGGGGGATGGGGGGTCCATGAGCAGTTCTTC,CASSPGGWGVHEQFF
TRBJ2-2,TRBV30,NA,TRBD2,14,TGTGCCTGGAGCTTTTCGGGAGGTTCCGGGGAGCTGTTTTTT,CAWSFSGGSGELFF
TRBJ1-3,TRBV19,NA,TRBD1,13,TGTGCCAGTAGTATGCGACAGGGTTTCGCCATATATTTT,CASSMRQGFAIYF
TRBJ2-1,TRBV5-4,NA,NA,15,TGTGCCAGCAGCCCGTTTGGTAGCGGCTACAATGAGCAGTTCTTC,CASSPFGSGYNEQFF
TRBJ1-4,TRBV5-1,NA,TRBD1,16,TGCGCCAGCAGCGACCTATTGACAGGGGCAGTTGAAAAACTGTTTTTT,CASSDLLTGAVEKLFF
TRBJ1-5,TRBV6-1,once,NA,16,TGTGCCAGCAGTGAAGCCGGGACAAATAGCAATCAGCCCCAGCATTTT,CASSEAGTNSNQPQHF
TRBJ1-5,TRBV30,NA,NA,13,TGTGCCTGGAGTATGACAGAGAATCAGCCCCAGCATTTT,CAWSMTENQPQHF
TRBJ2-1,TRBV7-6,NA,TRBD2,20,TGTGCCAGCAGCTTAGGTTCTCAGCGGGAGTTGTCGAGCTCCTACAATGAGCAGTTCTTC,CASSLGSQRELSSSYNEQFF
TRBJ1-2,TRBV28,NA,TRBD1,13,TGTGCCAGCAGTTCCTGGACAGGGGATGGCTACACCTTC,CASSSWTGDGYTF
TRBJ2-3,TRBV5-1,NA,NA,13,TGCGCCAGCACAGGGACTTTCACAGATACGCAGTATTTT,CASTGTFTDTQYF
TRBJ1-3,TRBV27,NA,NA,15,TGTGCCAGCAGTTTAGCAGGGGTTACTGGAAACACCATATATTTT,CASSLAGVTGNTIYF
TRBJ1-3,TRBV30,NA,NA,13,TGTGCCTGGAGTGAGGGGTTCGGAAACACCATATATTTT,CAWSEGFGNTIYF
TRBJ2-7,TRBV6-1,NA,NA,13,TGTGCCAGCAGAGAAGCAAACTACTACGAGCAGTACTTC,CASREANYYEQYF
TRBJ2-1,TRBV6-5,NA,TRBD1,16,TGTGCCAGCAGTTACTCGACAGGGAGCTCCTACAATGAGCAGTTCTTC,CASSYSTGSSYNEQFF
TRBJ1-2,TRBV4-1,NA,NA,13,TGCGCCAGCGGAACAGGTGCCTACTATGGCTACACCTTC,CASGTGAYYGYTF
TRBJ2-1,TRBV28,NA,TRBD2,16,TGTGCCAGCCGAGTTAGAAAAGCGGGATTAGAGGATGAGCAGTTCTTC,CASRVRKAGLEDEQFF
TRBJ1-1,TRBV4-1,NA,NA,18,TGCGCCAGCAGCCCCCCCGAAGGGGATATAGCATCGAACACTGAAGCTTTCTTT,CASSPPEGDIASNTEAFF
TRBJ2-7,TRBV21-1,NA,NA,14,TGTGCCAGCAGTGGGGGACAGCCCTCCTACGAGCAGTACTTC,CASSGGQPSYEQYF
TRBJ2-7,TRBV14,NA,TRBD2,17,TGTGCCAGCAGCCGCGGGGAGACTAGCGGGAGTTTTGGAAAGCAGTACTTC,CASSRGETSGSFGKQYF
TRBJ2-1,TRBV5-1,NA,NA,12,TGCGCCAGCAGCTTGGCCCCAATTGAGCAGTTCTTC,CASSLAPIEQFF
TRBJ1-5,TRBV19,once,NA,17,TGTGCCAGTGCGCCCCTCAGCGCACAGGGAAGTGATCAGCCCCAGCATTTT,CASAPLSAQGSDQPQHF
TRBJ1-1,TRBV5-1,once,NA,15,TGCGCCAGCAGCTTGAGACAAAGGACTGGCACTGAAGCTTTCTTT,CASSLRQRTGTEAFF
TRBJ2-1,TRBV11-2,NA,TRBD2,14,TGTGCCAGCAGCGCGAGGACTAGCGGGAGCTTTCAGTTCTTC,CASSARTSGSFQFF
TRBJ2-7,TRBV14,NA,TRBD2,16,TGTGCCAGCAGCACTCCCGGGACTAGCGGACTCTACGAGCAGTACTTC,CASSTPGTSGLYEQYF
TRBJ2-4,TRBV11-2,NA,TRBD1,14,TGTGCCAGCAGCAAAGGGGACAGGGGAAACATTCAGTACTTC,CASSKGDRGNIQYF
TRBJ2-7,TRBV2,NA,NA,12,TGTGCCAGCAGTGATGACAGGTACGAGCAGTACTTC,CASSDDRYEQYF
TRBJ1-5,TRBV30,NA,NA,14,TGTGCCTGGAGTGGCCTTACAGGGACTCAGCCCCAGCATTTT,CAWSGLTGTQPQHF
TRBJ2-7,TRBV11-2,NA,TRBD2,16,TGTGCCAGCAGCTCCAGACTAGCGGGAGGGGTGCTCGAGCAGTACTTC,CASSSRLAGGVLEQYF
TRBJ2-7,TRBV27,NA,TRBD1,15,TGTGCCAGCAGTTTATCAGGGACAGGGGCCTACGAGCAGTACTTC,CASSLSGTGAYEQYF
TRBJ1-5,TRBV28,NA,NA,15,TGTGCCAGCAGGAGGGGGTGGCAAGCCAATCAGCCCCAGCATTTT,CASRRGWQANQPQHF
TRBJ1-1,TRBV2,NA,NA,17,TGTGCCAGCAGTGGCCCCGACGCGAACTACATGAACACTGAAGCTTTCTTT,CASSGPDANYMNTEAFF
TRBJ2-7,TRBV9,NA,TRBD2,15,TGTGCCAGCAGCGCCGGGCTAGCGGGAGAGTACGAGCAGTACTTC,CASSAGLAGEYEQYF
TRBJ2-7,TRBV4-2,NA,TRBD2,17,TGTGCCAGCAGCCAAGATAGTAGAGGAGCGGGGAGTTACGAGCAGTACTTC,CASSQDSRGAGSYEQYF
TRBJ1-3,TRBV7-6,NA,NA,14,TGTGCCAGCAGCTTTCACGACTCCGGAAACACCATATATTTT,CASSFHDSGNTIYF
TRBJ1-5,TRBV19,NA,NA,15,TGTGCCAGTAGTATAGGGGCAGCGGGCAATCAGCCCCAGCATTTT,CASSIGAAGNQPQHF
TRBJ1-1,TRBV5-8,NA,TRBD1,12,TGTGCCAGCAGCATCCTCAGGGGGGAAGCTTTCTTT,CASSILRGEAFF
TRBJ1-1,TRBV28,NA,TRBD1,16,TGTGCCAGCTACGAACCTCGGGGACAGATGAACACTGAAGCTTTCTTT,CASYEPRGQMNTEAFF
TRBJ2-7,TRBV2,once,TRBD2,13,TGTGCCAGCAGTGATAGCGGGGAAACCGAGCAGTACTTC,CASSDSGETEQYF
TRBJ2-7,TRBV6-5,NA,TRBD2,15,TGTGCCAGCAGTCTACTAGCGGGAGACAACTACGAGCAGTACTTC,CASSLLAGDNYEQYF
TRBJ2-5,TRBV14,NA,TRBD2,16,TGTGCCAGCAGCCACCTAGAGCGGGGGGAGGAAGAGACCCAGTACTTC,CASSHLERGEEETQYF
TRBJ2-7,TRBV11-1,NA,NA,14,TGTGCCAGCAGCTCGGGGGGCCCTCCCTACGAGCAGTACTTC,CASSSGGPPYEQYF
TRBJ2-7,TRBV27,NA,NA,14,TGTGCCAGCAGTTTCGGGACATCCCCCCACGAGCAGTACTTC,CASSFGTSPHEQYF
TRBJ2-7,TRBV18,NA,TRBD1,14,TGTGCCAGCTCACAGGGGACAGGATTTTACGAGCAGTACTTC,CASSQGTGFYEQYF
TRBJ2-7,TRBV27,NA,NA,14,TGTGCCAGCCACCGCGCCGTGAGCTCCTACGAGCAGTACTTC,CASHRAVSSYEQYF
TRBJ1-1,TRBV27,NA,TRBD1,14,TGTGCCAGCAAGGAAGGACAGGGCGGCACTGAAGCTTTCTTT,CASKEGQGGTEAFF